These 9 T cell receptor beta chains were all obtained from the same sample, sequenced in a study of CD8 T cells in Susac syndrome. Random hexamers were used to reverse transcribe an amount of roughly 0.5 to 1 ug RNA. TCRdb analysed the immunoSEQ multiplex PCR reads with MiXCR anew, one entry per CDR3 protein. The sample carries 170,000 or so distinct CDR3 sequences, around 94% recorded once. Sequencing was carried out using CD4+ T cells from PBMCs. The receptor set was obtained from a human donor with Susac syndrome.

This clonotype was seen a single time. This chain links TRBV29-1 with TRBJ1-1; tentatively, D is TRBD1 (5 bases). CDR3 length: 13 amino acids. Germline V lookup: CDR1 SQVTM, CDR2 ANQGSEA. V was shortened by 3 bases and J by 7 bases, with 15 bases between the two germline ends. DNA for the CDR3: TGCAGCGTTGAGAGACTATGGGGGGGTGAAGCTTTCTTT. It yields the protein CSVERLWGGEAFF.

This chain links TRBV28 with TRBJ2-7; TRBD1 agrees at 9 bases. With 5 bases clipped from V and 7 bases from J, the junction kept 3 bases outside the gene matches. CDR1 and CDR2 (germline): MDHEN, SYDVKM. The CDR3 covers 12 residues. CDR3 sequence (DNA): TGTGCCAGCAGTCTGGACAGGGGTGAGCAGTACTTC. It yields the protein CASSLDRGEQYF. Combining the CDR3 with reference TRBV28 and TRBJ2-7 gives the whole variable domain DVKVTQSSRYLVKRTGEKVFLECVQDMDHENMFWYRQDPGLGLRLIYFSYDVKMKEKGDIPEGYSVSREKKERFSLILESASTNQTSMYLCASSLDRGEQYFGPGTRLTVT.

CDR3 residues: CSASSGRVQLYEQYF. CDR3 sequence (DNA): TGCAGTGCTAGTAGCGGGAGGGTCCAGCTCTACGAGCAGTACTTC. The chain employs TRBV20-1 and TRBJ2-7, with 11 nucleotides matching TRBD2. The V gene end was trimmed by 3 bases and the J gene end by 3 bases; junction bases not matched to a gene: 7. This CDR3 contains 15 residues. The germline CDR1 and CDR2 sequences are DFQATT and SNEGSKA (reference sequence).

The rearrangement links TRBV7-2 to TRBJ2-4, with 7 bases matching TRBD2. The germline gives CDR1 SGHTA, CDR2 FQGNSA. The V gene end was trimmed by 4 bases and the J gene end by 2 bases; junction bases not matched to a gene: 8. The CDR3 sequence is 16 residues long. The CDR3 protein is CASSWGGGRSKNIQYF. Here the CDR3 DNA reads TGTGCCAGCAGCTGGGGGGGAGGGAGGTCCAAAAACATTCAGTACTTC. The full variable domain, with the rest looked up from reference TRBV7-2 and TRBJ2-4, is GAGVSQSPSNKVTEKGKDVELRCDPISGHTALYWYRQSLGQGLEFLIYFQGNSAPDKSGLPSDRFSAERTGGSVSTLTIQRTQQEDSAVYLCASSWGGGRSKNIQYFGAGTRLSVL.

The chain links TRBV18 to TRBJ1-4; D uncertain. Trimming took 1 base from V and 1 from J, leaving 4 bases between them. Germline lookup yields CDR1 KGHSH and CDR2 LQKENI. The CDR3 is made up of 14 amino acids. CDR3 DNA: TGTGCCAGCTCACCACGGGGAACTAATGAAAAACTGTTTTTT. Its translation: CASSPRGTNEKLFF.

This clonotype was counted once. The chain carries TRBV11-2 and TRBJ2-7; D is perhaps TRBD2 (6 bases). The ends were cut back, 6 bases at V and 2 bases at J, with 11 bases in the middle. Germline lookup yields CDR1 SGHAT and CDR2 FQNNGV. The CDR3 consists of 13 residues. The CDR3 loop is CASSNRGTYEQYF. The CDR3 DNA is TGTGCCAGCAGTAATCGGGGGACCTACGAGCAGTACTTC.

The V call is TRBV20-1, the J call TRBJ2-7, with TRBD2 matching over 10 bases. The CDR3 extends over 15 amino acids. Germline CDR1 is DFQATT and CDR2 is SNEGSKA (reference sequence). With V trimmed by 1 base and J by 2 bases, 5 bases remained unmatched. The CDR3 DNA reads as TGCAGTGCTAGAGGAGCGGGAGGGAGACCCTACGAGCAGTACTTC. This translates into CSARGAGGRPYEQYF.

This clonotype was seen only once. The CDR3 carries no conserved terminal phenylalanine or tryptophan, so it likely arises from a read error. J is TRBJ2-1 and V is TRBV20-1; D gene uncertain. V lost 3 bases, J lost 8 bases, and 5 bases lay in between. The CDR3 extends over 10 amino acids. The germline gives CDR1 DFQATT, CDR2 SNEGSKA (reference sequence). In nucleotides, the CDR3 is TGCAGTGCTAGGGGCTATGAGCAGTTCTTG. Translated: CSARGYEQFL.

The chain's CDR3 is CSARDRRLAGVDTQYF. Here the CDR3 DNA reads TGCAGTGCTAGAGATCGGCGGCTAGCGGGAGTAGATACGCAGTATTTT. The chain is built from TRBV20-1 and TRBJ2-3, with 10 bases fitting TRBD2. In germline, CDR1 is DFQATT, CDR2 SNEGSKA (reference sequence). The CDR3 covers 16 residues. V shed 0 bases and J 5 bases; nucleotides not matched to a gene: 8.